The 15 T cell receptor beta chains presented below share a single source sample, sequenced in a study of blood T cells in healthy people across ages. A sample-barcoded 5' primer and a J-beta primer mix were used in a second PCR of about 7 to 12 cycles. Using its own MiXCR run on the 5' RACE reads, TCRdb lists one record per CDR3 protein. The data contain about 1.1 million distinct CDR3 sequences, roughly two fifths of them seen just once; the ten biggest clones take up 13%. The source material was blood. The receptors come from a man aged 18 to 35 in good health.

As to this clonotype: At one end, the junction sequence differs from germline, possibly due to a read error. The rearrangement links TRBV7-2 to TRBJ1-2; 7 nucleotides align to TRBD1. The germline V gene has CDR1 SGHTA and CDR2 FQGNSA. This CDR3 region has 15 residues. CDR3 sequence reads: CASSQVGTDNYGYTF. For the CDR3, the DNA is TGCGCCAGCAGCCAGGTTGGGACAGATAACTATGGCTACACCTTC.

The gene calls are TRBV4-3 and TRBJ1-2; 8 positions agree with TRBD1. This CDR3 has 17 amino acids. Looked up from germline, CDR1 is LGHNA and CDR2 is YSLEER. The V and J ends lost 3 bases and 4 bases, in that order; junction bases with no gene match: 13. CDR3 nucleotide sequence: TGCGCCAGCAGCCAGCGGACAGGGAGTTCTGGAAGCTATGGCTACACCTTC. Protein: CASSQRTGSSGSYGYTF.

This clonotype was counted a few times. This chain links TRBV7-2 with TRBJ1-5, with D perhaps matching TRBD1 (6 bases). The germline V gene encodes CDR1 SGHTA and CDR2 FQGNSA. Trimming stripped 5 bases from V and 10 bases from J, with 21 bases between. This CDR3 comprises 15 residues. DNA for the CDR3: TGTGCCAGCAGCCACACCAAAAAACAGGGATATCCCCAGCATTTT. Translating gives CASSHTKKQGYPQHF.

The V and J genes are TRBV13 and TRBJ2-1, with 8 bases matching TRBD2. Germline V gene sequence: CDR1 PRHDT, CDR2 FYEKMQ (reference sequence). The V segment lost 6 bases and the J segment 5 bases; nucleotides outside the gene matches: 6. The CDR3 loop spans 14 amino acids. The CDR3 loop is CASSAGGANNEQFF. CDR3 DNA sequence: TGTGCCAGCAGTGCCGGGGGGGCCAACAATGAGCAGTTCTTC.

The rearrangement joins TRBV7-9 to TRBJ2-3; 8 bases match TRBD1. Trimming removed 2 bases from V and 10 bases from J; junction bases left unmatched: 11. The CDR3 is 15 residues long. Germline assignment: CDR1 SEHNR and CDR2 FQNEAQ (reference sequence). CDR3 residues: CASSLMTGDLGPQYF. CDR3 coding DNA: TGTGCCAGCAGCTTAATGACAGGGGATCTGGGACCGCAGTATTTT.

The rearrangement links TRBV12-3 or TRBV12-4 to TRBJ1-1; 7 bases line up with TRBD1. This CDR3 has 14 amino acids. V lost 7 bases to trimming and J lost 1 base; unmatched junction nucleotides: 6. The CDR3 nucleotides are TGTGCCAGCAATCCGCGGACAGGGAACACTGAAGCTTTCTTT. Translation gives CASNPRTGNTEAFF.

The chain couples TRBV27 to TRBJ1-2; TRBD1 matches at 8 bases. CDR1 MNHEY and CDR2 SMNVEV come from the germline V gene (reference sequence). Losses at the gene ends were 3 bases for V and 5 bases for J; bases not matched to a gene: 8. This CDR3 region has 15 residues. CDR3 amino acids: CASSFSGQGLYGYTF. CDR3 DNA: TGTGCCAGCAGTTTCTCTGGACAGGGACTATATGGCTACACCTTC.

The V call is TRBV6-5, the J call TRBJ2-5; unclear D gene. The V and J ends lost 0 bases and 11 bases respectively, with 19 bases between them. Germline assignment: CDR1 MNHEY and CDR2 SVGAGI. This CDR3 region has 15 residues. The CDR3 DNA sequence: TGTGCCAGCAGTTACTCAGGGTCCTCCTACAATGAGCAGTACTTC. This translates into CASSYSGSSYNEQYF.

The table lists this clonotype with a few counts. The chain uses TRBV20-1 and TRBJ2-7; D is possibly TRBD2 (5 bases). CDR3 size: 15 residues. Trimming took 2 bases from V and 2 from J, leaving 16 bases between them. Germline CDR1 and CDR2: DFQATT and SNEGSKA (reference sequence). CDR3: CSARPLGSAAYEQYF. In DNA, the CDR3 is TGCAGTGCTAGACCGCTGGGGAGTGCCGCCTACGAGCAGTACTTC.

This clonotype was found a few times. The rearrangement joins TRBV27 to TRBJ1-2; the D is unclear. V gave up 2 bases and J gave up 4 bases, with 17 bases separating them. The V gene's germline CDR1 is MNHEY and CDR2 SMNVEV (reference sequence). The CDR3 runs to 16 residues. In DNA, the CDR3 is TGTGCCAGCAGTTTAGTCCCCCAGGCTAACACCTATGGCTACACCTTC. Translation: CASSLVPQANTYGYTF.

This clonotype was found once. This may be a read error, as it is one base from a much larger clone. The J gene is TRBJ2-5, the V gene TRBV4-2; D remains ambiguous. From germline, CDR1 is LGHNA and CDR2 YNFKEQ. Trimming removed 0 bases at V and 11 bases at J, with 10 bases between. The CDR3 has 12 residues. This CDR3 reads CASSQDANEQYF. In DNA, the CDR3 is TGTGCCAGCAGCCAAGATGCCAATGAGCAGTACTTC.

Regarding this clonotype: A single base separates this from a much larger clone, so it may be a read error. V gene TRBV4-3 combines with J gene TRBJ2-1; D might be TRBD1 or TRBD2, each matching 5 bases. Trimming took 2 bases from V and 9 from J, leaving 20 bases between them. Germline V lookup: CDR1 LGHNA, CDR2 YSLEER. The length of the CDR3 is 16 residues. The CDR3: CASSQSTGTLLSEQFF. The CDR3, as DNA: TGCGCCAGCAGCCAATCCACCGGGACGCTCCTTTCTGAGCAGTTCTTC.

V usage is TRBV4-2 and J usage is TRBJ2-1; maybe TRBD1 (6 bases). CDR1 is LGHNA and CDR2 is YNFKEQ in the germline V gene. V lost 3 bases, J lost 2 bases, and 14 bases lay in between. This CDR3 is 16 amino acids long. CDR3 loop: CASSQTTGLAYNEQFF. The CDR3 nucleotides read TGTGCCAGCAGCCAGACTACAGGGTTGGCCTACAATGAGCAGTTCTTC.

This clonotype was seen at least ten times. The gene calls are TRBV16 and TRBJ2-3, with 7 bases that match TRBD1. V lost 4 bases, J lost 3 bases, and 7 bases stayed unmatched. Germline CDR1 is KGHSY and CDR2 is FQNENV. The CDR3 has 15 amino acids. The CDR3 nucleotides are TGTGCCAGCAGCCCCCGACAGGGTCTAACAGATACGCAGTATTTT. It is translated as CASSPRQGLTDTQYF.

The chain links TRBV20-1 to TRBJ1-4; perhaps TRBD1 as D (6 bases). Germline values: CDR1 DFQATT, CDR2 SNEGSKA (reference sequence). V gave up 5 bases and J gave up 8 bases, with 12 bases separating them. This CDR3 has 12 residues. CDR3 nucleotides: TGCAGTGCTTCCAAGAGGGGGGAAAAACTGTTTTTT. The encoded protein is CSASKRGEKLFF.